The clone carrying this T cell receptor beta chain was counted a single time. The antigen is undetermined. Scientists sequenced DNA from unsorted PBMC on ten immunoSEQ deep assay plates. The table came from immunoSEQ multiplex PCR; TCRdb's copy has only in-frame clones and leaves some out. Counted here are over 400,000 clones, approximately 78% occurring once; the ten biggest clones make up approximately 12%. The donors, all of them Caucasian adults, lived in Nashville, Tennessee. The sample comes from a study of shared clonotypes between healthy human individuals. General study findings and limits: Deeper or shallower sequencing was expected to change how clonotypes are shared among donors.

The source material was PBMCs. The sequence was obtained from a woman aged 40 to 50 in good health. Some clones in this sample may be carry-over from other donors' samples.

The CDR3 DNA follows: TGTGCCAGTCGACCGGTGGGGACAGATACGCAGTATTTT. Amino acids: CASRPVGTDTQYF. The J gene is TRBJ2-3, the V gene TRBV19; no firm D call. Germline CDR1 LNHDA, CDR2 SQIVND (reference sequence). Deletions cut 8 bases from V and 3 bases from J, with 12 bases between. This CDR3 is built from 13 residues.